This TCR beta chain was found in a study of T cells in Graves' hyperthyroidism and ophthalmopathy. TCR beta CDR3 regions were amplified from RNA. A set of HTBI primers served as the primers for a first-round RT-PCR of the TCR CDR3. TCRdb fed the multiplex PCR reads into MiXCR, producing one record per CDR3 protein. The top ten hold approximately 3.9% of the sample, which has around 620,000 distinct CDR3 sequences, roughly 15% seen once. Germline CDR1 MGHRA, CDR2 YSYEKL. The V gene lost 0 bases and the J gene lost 3 bases, with 18 bases spanning the gap. The CDR3 spans 17 residues. This chain connects TRBV4-1 to TRBJ2-7, with D possibly TRBD2 on 7 matching bases. What was sequenced was blood. The clonotype comes from a young woman with Graves' hyperthyroidism. The CDR3 loop is CASSQDGGAGVRYEQYF. For the CDR3, the DNA is TGCGCCAGCAGCCAAGACGGGGGCGCGGGAGTTCGCTACGAGCAGTACTTC.